This T cell receptor beta chain was sequenced during a study of T cells after posttransplantation cyclophosphamide. A marrow graft followed busulfan-fludarabine conditioning, with cyclophosphamide on days +3 and +4. Study-level points and caveats: Recipient CMV seropositivity and CMV reactivation strongly tracked TRB clonality.

The CDR3 consists of 15 residues. Germline V gene data show CDR1 as SGHAT and CDR2 as FQNNGV. The V end lost 5 bases, the J end lost 4 bases, and 17 bases lay between the germline ends. The table lists this clone with many counts. Its matching antigen is unknown. Assay used: immunoSEQ multiplex PCR; TCRdb lists only in-frame clones, some missing. The data show around 24,000 clones, with none appearing a single time. The gene calls are TRBV11-2 and TRBJ1-2; D is possibly TRBD1 (6 bases). Sequences were derived from PBMCs, sampled after allogeneic stem cell transplant with posttransplant cyclophosphamide. The clonotype originates from a male patient in his late teens or twenties who received an allogeneic stem cell transplant from a related donor, was CMV-positive, and had no GVHD. These T cells may partly come from the graft donor. This chain's CDR3 is CASSLGGGRSYGYTF. CDR3 sequence (DNA): TGTGCCAGCAGCCTAGGGGGAGGGCGTAGCTATGGCTACACCTTC.